The rows below give T cell receptor beta chains drawn from one sample of a study of metastatic and nonmetastatic thyroid tumors. With MiXCR, TCRdb reprocessed the PCR reads. Of approximately 41,000 clones listed, 20% to 25% are singletons. Material for sequencing was tumor tissue. Receptors originate from a female donor with papillary thyroid cancer or a benign thyroid nodule (not recorded which). Some clones in this sample may be carry-over from other donors' samples. The CDR3 runs from the conserved cysteine through the conserved F or W. Fields, in order: D gene, clone size, V gene, J gene, CDR3 protein, CDR3 DNA. D genes are given only for firm matches. Expanded clones are given a class, and other clones once, few, many or no size at all.

.	.	TRBV28	TRBJ1-2	CASSLYLQRTSNYGYTF	TGTGCCAGCAGTTTATACCTTCAGAGGACATCTAACTATGGCTACACCTTC
.	many	TRBV29-1	TRBJ2-7	CSVEDVADEQYF	TGCAGCGTTGAAGATGTTGCCGACGAGCAGTACTTC
.	.	TRBV20-1	TRBJ1-1	CSAHDFKPNTEAFF	TGCAGTGCCCATGACTTCAAGCCTAACACTGAAGCTTTCTTT
.	.	TRBV27	TRBJ2-7	CASSSREPYYEQYF	TGTGCCAGCAGTTCCCGGGAGCCGTACTACGAGCAGTACTTC
TRBD1	.	TRBV10-2	TRBJ1-2	CASNPGGANYGYTF	TGCGCCAGCAATCCAGGGGGAGCTAACTATGGCTACACCTTC
.	.	TRBV6-1	TRBJ2-6	CASMTDLSGANVLTF	TGTGCCAGCATGACAGACCTCTCCGGGGCCAACGTCCTGACTTTC
.	few	TRBV6-1	TRBJ1-1	CAIVRVERGYTEAFF	TGTGCCATCGTCAGGGTGGAGAGGGGATACACTGAAGCTTTCTTT
.	many	TRBV4-1	TRBJ1-6	CASSQDRAGQSPLHF	TGCGCCAGCAGCCAAGATAGGGCAGGTCAATCACCCCTCCACTTT
.	.	TRBV4-3	TRBJ2-1	CASSGSGDDEQFF	TGCGCCAGCAGTGGATCAGGGGATGATGAGCAGTTCTTC
TRBD1	.	TRBV27	TRBJ1-1	CASRPGGLNTEAFF	TGTGCCAGCAGACCAGGGGGCCTGAACACTGAAGCTTTCTTT
.	.	TRBV5-1	TRBJ1-1	CASSEKGDNEAFF	TGCGCCAGCAGCGAGAAAGGGGACAATGAAGCTTTCTTT
.	few	TRBV2	TRBJ1-2	CASSESLTYGYTF	TGTGCCAGCAGTGAGTCTCTCACCTATGGCTACACCTTC
TRBD2	few	TRBV20-1	TRBJ2-7	CSASGTSGGFYEQYF	TGCAGTGCTAGTGGGACTAGCGGAGGTTTCTACGAGCAGTACTTC
TRBD2	many	TRBV7-2	TRBJ2-5	CASSLSGRGKTQYF	TGTGCCAGCAGCTTAAGCGGGAGGGGCAAGACCCAGTACTTC
.	.	TRBV30	TRBJ1-1	CAWSDPPPRYTEAFF	TGTGCCTGGAGTGACCCACCCCCTAGATACACTGAAGCTTTCTTT
TRBD1	few	TRBV27	TRBJ2-1	CASTSRDRRYNEQFF	TGTGCCAGCACCAGCCGGGACAGGAGATACAATGAGCAGTTCTTC
TRBD1	many	TRBV4-1	TRBJ1-5	CASSQDLSDRGQPQHF	TGCGCCAGCAGCCAAGATCTATCCGACAGGGGGCAGCCCCAGCATTTT
TRBD1	once	TRBV11-2	TRBJ2-1	CASSYRDRGRNEQFF	TGTGCCAGCAGCTACCGGGACAGGGGGCGCAATGAGCAGTTCTTC
.	.	TRBV30	TRBJ2-7	CAWSVTGWYEQYF	TGTGCCTGGAGTGTAACAGGGTGGTACGAGCAGTACTTC
.	.	TRBV28	TRBJ1-2	CASSGEDNYGYTF	TGTGCCAGTTCAGGGGAAGATAACTATGGCTACACCTTC
.	many	TRBV9	TRBJ2-5	CASSSSRAGDTQETQYF	TGTGCCAGCAGTTCAAGCCGGGCAGGTGATACGCAAGAGACCCAGTACTTC
TRBD2	.	TRBV30	TRBJ2-1	CAWSGTSVAGGSYNEQFF	TGTGCCTGGAGTGGGACTAGCGTAGCTGGGGGCTCCTACAATGAGCAGTTCTTC
.	.	TRBV7-3	TRBJ2-1	CASSSRRVSYNEQFF	TGTGCCAGCAGCTCCCGGAGGGTCTCCTACAATGAGCAGTTCTTC
.	.	TRBV20-1	TRBJ2-2	CSAPGGAWYTGELFF	TGCAGTGCTCCAGGAGGCGCGTGGTACACCGGGGAGCTGTTTTTT
.	many	TRBV9	TRBJ1-1	CASGQGSTEAFF	TGTGCCAGCGGCCAGGGGAGCACTGAAGCTTTCTTT
.	many	TRBV5-1	TRBJ2-6	CASSLSGSGANVLTF	TGCGCCAGCAGCTTGAGCGGCTCTGGGGCCAACGTCCTGACTTTC
.	many	TRBV5-1	TRBJ2-7	CASSWASSYEQYF	TGCGCCAGCAGCTGGGCATCCTCCTACGAGCAGTACTTC
.	.	TRBV29-1	TRBJ2-2	CSVVPRGAGELLF	TGCAGCGTTGTTCCCAGGGGGGCCGGGGAGCTGCTTTTT
.	.	TRBV7-3	TRBJ2-7	CASSLKVGRERSYEQYF	TGTGCCAGCAGCTTAAAGGTAGGCAGGGAACGCTCCTACGAGCAGTACTTC
TRBD2	many	TRBV15	TRBJ2-5	CATSTGGFSGGENMVLETQYF	TGTGCCACCAGCACTGGGGGGTTTAGCGGGGGGGAGAACATGGTATTGGAGACCCAGTACTTC
.	many	TRBV5-1	TRBJ2-1	CASSNGAAGGGNEQFF	TGCGCCAGCAGCAACGGGGCGGCGGGTGGGGGCAATGAGCAGTTCTTC
.	.	TRBV5-1	TRBJ2-7	CASSIRSQPYEQYF	TGCGCCAGCAGCATCCGGTCCCAACCCTACGAGCAGTACTTC
.	many	TRBV28	TRBJ1-5	CASSLEKGPQHF	TGTGCCAGCAGTTTAGAGAAGGGGCCCCAGCATTTT
TRBD2	many	TRBV14	TRBJ2-1	CAIPIAASGGPTYNEQFF	TGTGCCATCCCGATAGCGGCTAGCGGGGGGCCAACCTACAATGAGCAGTTCTTC